This section outlines one T cell receptor beta chain sequence together with its context. These data originate in a study of cytomegalovirus exposure and HLA in healthy donors. This PCR relied on a set of 60 Vbeta primers and 13 Jbeta primers. Original processing methods: The authors later counted 75 million to 90 million unique TCR beta chains, roughly 11 million of them shared. Sequencing was performed with immunoSEQ multiplex PCR; in TCRdb, only in-frame clones are kept and a portion is missing. That table supplies the V and J calls and clone size; D and trimming were determined from the DNA. The table records around 140,000 clones, 74% of them present only once. Germline lookup yields CDR1 ENHRY and CDR2 SYGVKD. Trimming stripped 6 bases from V and 3 bases from J, with 17 bases between. The CDR3 covers 15 residues.

V and J are TRBV10-3 and TRBJ2-5; a possible D gene is TRBD2 (6 bases). The sequenced material came from PBMCs. This clonotype was obtained from a male donor in good health and CMV-seronegative. The CDR3 DNA follows: TGTGCCATCAGAGGAATTTACGGGACTGAAGAGACCCAGTACTTC. Residues: CAIRGIYGTEETQYF.